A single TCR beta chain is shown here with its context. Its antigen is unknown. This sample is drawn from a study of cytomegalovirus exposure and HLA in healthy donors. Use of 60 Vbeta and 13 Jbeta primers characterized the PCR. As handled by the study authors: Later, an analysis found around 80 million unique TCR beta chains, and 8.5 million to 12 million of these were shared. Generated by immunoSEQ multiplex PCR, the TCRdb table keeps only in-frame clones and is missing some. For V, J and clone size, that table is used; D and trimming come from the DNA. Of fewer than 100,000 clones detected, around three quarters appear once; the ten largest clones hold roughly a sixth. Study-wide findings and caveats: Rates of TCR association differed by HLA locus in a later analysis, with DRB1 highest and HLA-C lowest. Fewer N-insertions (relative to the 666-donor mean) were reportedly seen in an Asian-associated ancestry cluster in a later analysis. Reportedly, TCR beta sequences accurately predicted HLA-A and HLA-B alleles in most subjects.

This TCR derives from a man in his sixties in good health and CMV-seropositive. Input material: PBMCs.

The CDR3 spells CASSQQPRGGRAGELFF. The CDR3 region has the DNA TGTGCCAGCAGCCAACAACCTCGGGGGGGTAGGGCCGGGGAGCTGTTTTTT. The chain uses TRBV11-3 and TRBJ2-2; the match to TRBD2 covers 8 bases. The CDR3 is 17 amino acids. With V trimmed by 5 bases and J by 6 bases, 14 bases remained unmatched. The V gene's germline CDR1 is SGHNT and CDR2 YENEEA.